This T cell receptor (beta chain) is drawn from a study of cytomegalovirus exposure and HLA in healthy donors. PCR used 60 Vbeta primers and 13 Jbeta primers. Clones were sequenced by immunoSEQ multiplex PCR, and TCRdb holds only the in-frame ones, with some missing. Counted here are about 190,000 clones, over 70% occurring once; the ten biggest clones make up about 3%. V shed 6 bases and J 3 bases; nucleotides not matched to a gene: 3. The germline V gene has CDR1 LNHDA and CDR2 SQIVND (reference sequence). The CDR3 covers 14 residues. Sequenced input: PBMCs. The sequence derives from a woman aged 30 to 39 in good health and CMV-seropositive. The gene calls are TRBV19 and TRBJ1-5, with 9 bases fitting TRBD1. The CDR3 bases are TGTGCCAGTAGGTGGACAGGGGCCAATCAGCCCCAGCATTTT. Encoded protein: CASRWTGANQPQHF.